The clone carrying this T cell receptor (beta chain) was found a few times. Every donor gave roughly 9.2 milliliters of peripheral blood. This entry comes from a study of blood T cells in healthy people across ages. For the second PCR, which ran for roughly 7 to 11 cycles, a sample-barcoded 5' primer and a J-beta primer mix were used. The template-switch adaptor was a 5' adaptor with 12 random nucleotides. It tagged each cDNA molecule. TCRdb analysed the 5' RACE reads with MiXCR anew, one entry per CDR3 protein. The table lists roughly 1.6 million distinct CDR3 sequences, about 35% of them singletons, with 11% in the top ten. V lost 5 bases, J lost 4 bases, and 18 bases lay in between. This CDR3 has 15 residues. Germline V lookup: CDR1 LNHNV, CDR2 YYDKDF (reference sequence).

The sequence was collected from a woman in her 30s in good health. What was sequenced was blood. V and J are TRBV15 and TRBJ2-7; maybe TRBD1 (5 bases). The CDR3 protein is CATSLVQGSTYEQYF. The CDR3 DNA reads TGTGCCACCAGCTTAGTCCAGGGCTCAACTTACGAGCAGTACTTC.